This T cell receptor beta chain was sequenced for a study of blood T cell repertoires in COVID-19. Study-level background: COVID-19 samples, acute and convalescent, were from the United States, Italy and Spain. Sources were T cells, B-cell-depleted T cells, or PBMCs; the material itself was cDNA or gDNA.

Authors' processing steps: Nucleated cell counts were estimated from reference gene primer amplification. Generated by immunoSEQ multiplex PCR, the TCRdb table keeps only in-frame clones and is missing some. V, J and clone size reflect that table, while D and trimming were determined from the DNA. The sample yields about 290,000 clones, approximately 89% seen once. In Seattle, patients joined the study during active infection and were tracked longitudinally. J was trimmed by 7 bases and V by 6 bases; bases with no gene match: 16. The CDR3 sequence is 18 residues long. CDR1 is MNHEY and CDR2 is SMNVEV in the germline V gene (reference sequence).

The sequenced material came from peripheral blood. This TCR derives from a woman aged 30 to 39 with COVID-19, enrolled during active disease. The chain links TRBV27 to TRBJ2-1; 12 bases are a match to TRBD2. CDR3 sequence: CASRKRTSGAQTENEQFF. In DNA form, the CDR3 reads TGTGCCAGCAGAAAGAGGACTAGCGGGGCCCAGACCGAGAATGAGCAGTTCTTC.